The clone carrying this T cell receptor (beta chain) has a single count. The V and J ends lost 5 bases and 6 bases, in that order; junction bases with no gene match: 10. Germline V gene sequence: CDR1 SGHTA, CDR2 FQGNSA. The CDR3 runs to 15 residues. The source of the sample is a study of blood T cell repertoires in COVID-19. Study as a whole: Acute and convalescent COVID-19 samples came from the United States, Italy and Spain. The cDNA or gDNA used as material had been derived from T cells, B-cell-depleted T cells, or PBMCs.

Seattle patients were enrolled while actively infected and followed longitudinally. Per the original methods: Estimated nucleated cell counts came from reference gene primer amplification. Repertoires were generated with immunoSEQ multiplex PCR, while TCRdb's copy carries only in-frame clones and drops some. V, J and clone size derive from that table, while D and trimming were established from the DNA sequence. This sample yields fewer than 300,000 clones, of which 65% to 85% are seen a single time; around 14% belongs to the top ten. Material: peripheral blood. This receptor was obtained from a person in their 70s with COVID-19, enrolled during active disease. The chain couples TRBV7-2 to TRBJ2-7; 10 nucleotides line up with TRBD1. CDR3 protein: CASSPERQGAVEQYF. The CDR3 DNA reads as TGTGCCAGCAGCCCAGAACGACAGGGGGCGGTCGAGCAGTACTTC.